This entry lists 24 T cell receptor beta chains sequenced from one sample in a study of blood T cell repertoires in COVID-19. TCRdb keeps only in-frame clones here, not all; method: immunoSEQ multiplex PCR. This table holds 250,000 to 350,000 clones, 86% found once. Sequencing used PBMCs or T cells enriched from blood (not recorded which). All receptors come from a woman between 18 and 29 years old who had recovered from COVID-19.

This clone was counted a single time. This chain links TRBV13 with TRBJ2-5, with 13 bases that match TRBD2. CDR3 length equals 15 residues. Germline V gene sequence: CDR1 PRHDT, CDR2 FYEKMQ (reference sequence). V gave up 4 bases and J gave up 2 bases; unmatched junction bases: 1. CDR3 nucleotide sequence: TGTGCCAGCAGCTCGGGACTAGCGGGGCAAGAGACCCAGTACTTC. Its translation is CASSSGLAGQETQYF.

V is TRBV2 and J is TRBJ2-7; TRBD1 might be the D (8 bases). The CDR3 runs 17 residues. Per germline, CDR1 SNHLY and CDR2 FYNNEI. V was shortened by 4 bases and J by 4 bases, with 23 bases between the two germline ends. CDR3 amino acids: CASSVHLSGTGGYEQYF. The CDR3 nucleotides read TGTGCCAGCAGTGTTCACCTAAGCGGGACAGGAGGTTACGAGCAGTACTTC.

The chain employs TRBV19 and TRBJ1-1, with D maybe TRBD1 (6 bases). V lost 5 bases to trimming and J lost 3 bases, with 25 bases between them. The germline gives CDR1 LNHDA, CDR2 SQIVND (reference sequence). This CDR3 region has 18 residues. CDR3 bases: TGTGCCAGTAGTCCGCTGCCCCCGGACAGCGGGGCACACACTGAAGCTTTCTTT. This translates into CASSPLPPDSGAHTEAFF.

This sequence joins TRBV6-5 and TRBJ1-1, with D unresolved. Trimming took off 0 bases at V and 5 bases at J, with 16 bases between the two ends. From germline, CDR1 is MNHEY and CDR2 SVGAGI. The CDR3 runs to 16 residues. CDR3 sequence (DNA): TGTGCCAGCAGTTACTCTAATCTTGATGGCGGGACTGAAGCTTTCTTT. It specifies CASSYSNLDGGTEAFF.

The chain uses TRBV29-1 and TRBJ2-2, with TRBD1 matching over 8 bases. There are 16 residues in the CDR3. The V gene's germline CDR1 is SQVTM and CDR2 ANQGSEA. After removal of 0 bases from V and 3 bases from J, the junction contained 6 bases not matched to a gene. The CDR3 region is CSVEDPTGGYTGELFF. Here the CDR3 DNA reads TGCAGCGTTGAAGATCCCACAGGGGGTTACACCGGGGAGCTGTTTTTT.

The chain combines TRBV2 with TRBJ1-5; TRBD1 might be the D (5 bases). Per germline, CDR1 SNHLY and CDR2 FYNNEI. V was clipped by 7 bases and J by 3 bases, with 13 bases between them. The CDR3 is 14 residues long. The CDR3 protein is CASKGEGYNQPQHF. Written as DNA, the CDR3 is TGTGCCAGCAAAGGGGAAGGGTACAATCAGCCCCAGCATTTT.

The chain links TRBV5-8 to TRBJ2-7; a weak D match, TRBD2 (5 bases). In germline, CDR1 is SGHTS, CDR2 YDEGEE. The germline V and J ends were trimmed by 4 bases and 6 bases, with 20 bases remaining between them. The CDR3 has 15 residues. In DNA form, the CDR3 reads TGTGCCAGCAGCACCCGGCGGGCGGGTTTGGTCGAGCAGTACTTC. Amino acid sequence: CASSTRRAGLVEQYF.

Details on this clone: Germline is not matched at one junction end, which may reflect a read error. V and J are TRBV6-4 and TRBJ2-7, with D perhaps matching TRBD1 (6 bases). The CDR3 length is 11 residues. Germline CDR1 and CDR2: MRHNA and SNTAGT. This CDR3 is CASSDSGAGDF. CDR3 sequence (DNA): TGTGCCAGCAGTGACTCCGGGGCAGGGGACTTC.

The chain is built from TRBV12-5 and TRBJ1-6; TRBD1 aligns across 8 bases. The CDR3 totals 23 residues. The junction had 26 bases not matched to a gene; V was cut back by 0 bases and J by 7 bases. Per germline, CDR1 LGHNT and CDR2 FRNRAP. The CDR3: CASGLVQPWTGYNGGKRNSPLHF. CDR3 in DNA: TGTGCTAGTGGTTTGGTTCAACCGTGGACAGGGTATAATGGGGGTAAAAGGAATTCACCCCTCCACTTT.

This rearrangement joins TRBV7-9 to TRBJ2-5, with D tentatively TRBD2 (7 bases). Germline V gene sequence: CDR1 SEHNR, CDR2 FQNEAQ (reference sequence). The CDR3 totals 13 residues. Between the trimmed V and J ends, which lost 5 bases and 5 bases, there was a span of 12 bases. The CDR3 spells CASSPAGAETQYF. In nucleotides, the CDR3 is TGTGCCAGCAGCCCCGCGGGGGCCGAGACCCAGTACTTC. Full variable domain (remainder filled in from reference TRBV7-9 and TRBJ2-5): DTGVSQNPRHKITKRGQNVTFRCDPISEHNRLYWYRQTLGQGPEFLTYFQNEAQLEKSRLLSDRFSAERPKGSFSTLEIQRTEQGDSAMYLCASSPAGAETQYFGPGTRLLVL.

V gene TRBV28 combines with J gene TRBJ1-1; D uncertain. This CDR3 is built from 12 residues. Germline loops: CDR1 MDHEN, CDR2 SYDVKM. V lost 2 bases and J lost 9, with 10 bases in between. The CDR3 nucleotides read TGTGCCAGCAGTTTACCCGGGAAGCAAGCTTTCTTT. It yields the protein CASSLPGKQAFF.

This chain connects TRBV7-3 to TRBJ2-1; the D gene is possibly TRBD1 (6 bases). Germline V gene data show CDR1 as SGHTA and CDR2 as FQGTGA. CDR3 size: 15 residues. Trimming cost V 5 bases and J 1 base, with 12 bases left between them. The CDR3 sequence is CASSADSQSYNEQFF. DNA for the CDR3: TGTGCCAGCAGCGCGGACAGCCAATCCTACAATGAGCAGTTCTTC.

The V call is TRBV2, the J call TRBJ1-6; a weak D match, TRBD1 (6 bases). Trimming pared 5 bases from V and 8 bases from J, leaving 16 bases between. This CDR3 spans 15 amino acids. The V gene's germline CDR1 is SNHLY and CDR2 FYNNEI. The CDR3 region has the DNA TGTGCCAGCAGTACGGGCGCAGGGGAGTATTCACCCCTCCACTTT. It is translated as CASSTGAGEYSPLHF.

This chain links TRBV3-1 (or the pseudogene TRBV3-2) with TRBJ2-7; weak D call: TRBD2 (6 bases). The CDR3 length is 15 residues. Germline values: CDR1 LGHDT, CDR2 YNNKEL (reference sequence). Trimming removed 4 bases from V and 0 bases from J, with 13 bases in between. CDR3 sequence reads: CASSLSDYYSYEQYF. The CDR3 DNA reads as TGTGCCAGCAGCCTCTCGGACTATTACTCCTACGAGCAGTACTTC.

The J gene is TRBJ2-1, the V gene TRBV19; unclear D gene. Deletions cut 4 bases from V and 4 bases from J, with 11 bases between. Germline lookup yields CDR1 LNHDA and CDR2 SQIVND (reference sequence). There are 14 residues in the CDR3. In DNA, the CDR3 is TGTGCCAGTAGTAGATCCTCCAGGTACAATGAGCAGTTCTTC. Encoded protein: CASSRSSRYNEQFF.

V is TRBV28 and J is TRBJ2-7; the D gene is possibly TRBD1 (6 bases). Germline V gene data show CDR1 as MDHEN and CDR2 as SYDVKM. Trimming took 9 bases from V and 5 from J, leaving 14 bases between them. The CDR3 loop spans 12 amino acids. CDR3 region: CASTSTGHEQYF. The CDR3 DNA is TGTGCCAGTACATCGACAGGCCACGAGCAGTACTTC.

The chain couples TRBV3-1 (or the pseudogene TRBV3-2) to TRBJ1-2, with D maybe TRBD1 (6 bases). This CDR3 comprises 14 residues. V was shortened by 4 bases and J by 7 bases, with 16 bases between the two germline ends. CDR1 is LGHDT and CDR2 is YNNKEL in the germline V gene (reference sequence). The DNA for the CDR3 is TGTGCCAGCAGCCGCCAGCGGGGGGCGGGTGGCTACACCTTC. Protein: CASSRQRGAGGYTF.

A few counts support this clone. The chain employs TRBV2 and TRBJ1-1, with D perhaps matching TRBD1 (6 bases). With 2 bases removed from V and 1 base from J, the gap between germline ends came to 8 bases. The V gene's germline CDR1 is SNHLY and CDR2 FYNNEI. The CDR3 has 14 residues. The CDR3 loop is CASSERGANTEAFF. CDR3 nucleotide sequence: TGTGCCAGCAGTGAACGGGGGGCGAACACTGAAGCTTTCTTT.

This chain links TRBV6-1 with TRBJ1-5; 10 bases map to TRBD1. CDR3 size: 17 residues. The V gene's germline CDR1 is MNHNS and CDR2 SASEGT. Losses at the gene ends were 0 bases for V and 4 bases for J; bases not matched to a gene: 6. This CDR3 is CASSEAGDRGWNQPQHF. In nucleotides, the CDR3 is TGTGCCAGCAGTGAAGCAGGGGACAGGGGATGGAATCAGCCCCAGCATTTT.

The genes are TRBV30 and TRBJ1-2; D gene ambiguous. Germline CDR1 is GTSNPN and CDR2 is SVGIG (reference sequence). This CDR3 comprises 14 residues. V lost 0 bases to trimming and J lost 8 bases, with 16 bases between them. CDR3 in amino acids: CAWSVLGVSGGYTF. The CDR3 nucleotides are TGTGCCTGGAGTGTCCTTGGCGTTTCGGGAGGCTACACCTTC.

The sample holds a few counts of this clone. The chain employs TRBV28 and TRBJ1-1; D perhaps matches TRBD1 (5 bases). Deletions cut 2 bases from V and 4 bases from J, with 20 bases between. The germline CDR1 and CDR2 sequences are MDHEN and SYDVKM. The CDR3 is made up of 17 amino acids. The CDR3: CASSLPYAGLLRTEAFF. The CDR3 region has the DNA TGTGCCAGCAGTTTACCCTATGCGGGACTTTTGCGCACTGAAGCTTTCTTT.

This clone appeared a few times. The rearrangement links TRBV15 to TRBJ1-3; D is unresolved. The CDR3 has 16 residues. Per the germline V gene, CDR1 is LNHNV and CDR2 is YYDKDF (reference sequence). The ends were cut back, 7 bases at V and 0 bases at J, with 16 bases in the middle. The CDR3 here is CATTRGGTSSGNTIYF. The CDR3 DNA is TGTGCCACCACTCGCGGAGGAACGAGCTCTGGAAACACCATATATTTT.

The CDR3 reads CASSLVGALGTGELFF. The CDR3 DNA follows: TGCGCCAGCAGCTTGGTGGGGGCGCTGGGCACCGGGGAGCTGTTTTTT. V and J are TRBV5-1 and TRBJ2-2; D perhaps matches TRBD1 (6 bases). The CDR3 consists of 16 residues. The germline V and J ends were trimmed by 0 bases and 4 bases, with 13 bases remaining between them. From germline, CDR1 is SGHRS and CDR2 YFSETQ.

The V and J genes are TRBV19 and TRBJ1-4; tentatively, D is TRBD1 (5 bases). Trimming took 9 bases from V and 0 from J, leaving 23 bases between them. The CDR3 spans 18 residues. Germline lookup yields CDR1 LNHDA and CDR2 SQIVND (reference sequence). CDR3: CASGAGWAYEATNEKLFF. The CDR3 DNA is TGTGCCAGCGGGGCGGGGTGGGCATACGAAGCAACTAATGAAAAACTGTTTTTT.